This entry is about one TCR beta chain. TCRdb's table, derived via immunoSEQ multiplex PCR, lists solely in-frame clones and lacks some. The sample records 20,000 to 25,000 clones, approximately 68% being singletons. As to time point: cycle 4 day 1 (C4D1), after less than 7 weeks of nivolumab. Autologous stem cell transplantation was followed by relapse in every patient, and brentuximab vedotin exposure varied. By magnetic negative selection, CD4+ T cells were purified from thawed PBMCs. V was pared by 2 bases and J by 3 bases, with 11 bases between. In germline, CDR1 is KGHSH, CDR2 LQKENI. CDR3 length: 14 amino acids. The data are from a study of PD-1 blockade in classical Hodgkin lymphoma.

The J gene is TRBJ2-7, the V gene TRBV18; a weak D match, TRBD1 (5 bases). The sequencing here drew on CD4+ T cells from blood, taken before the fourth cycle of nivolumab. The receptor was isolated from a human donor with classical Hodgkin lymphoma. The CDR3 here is CASSPDRFDYEQYF. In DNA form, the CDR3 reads TGTGCCAGCTCACCAGACAGATTCGACTACGAGCAGTACTTC.